This TCR beta chain is drawn from a study of control samples from healthy donors and cancer patients. The table came from immunoSEQ multiplex PCR; TCRdb's copy has only in-frame clones and leaves some out. Among about 100,000 clones listed, approximately 84% were seen once. The material sequenced was blood. The source of this sequence is a man younger than 35 in good health.

The CDR3 is CASSPGQGRSSGANVLTF. Here the CDR3 DNA reads TGTGCCAGCTCACCCGGACAGGGGCGCAGCTCTGGGGCCAACGTCCTGACTTTC. The gene calls are TRBV18 and TRBJ2-6; 9 bases are a match to TRBD1. CDR1 is KGHSH and CDR2 is LQKENI in the germline V gene. The J segment lost 0 bases and the V segment lost 3 bases, leaving 6 bases of the junction unmatched. This CDR3 has 18 amino acids.